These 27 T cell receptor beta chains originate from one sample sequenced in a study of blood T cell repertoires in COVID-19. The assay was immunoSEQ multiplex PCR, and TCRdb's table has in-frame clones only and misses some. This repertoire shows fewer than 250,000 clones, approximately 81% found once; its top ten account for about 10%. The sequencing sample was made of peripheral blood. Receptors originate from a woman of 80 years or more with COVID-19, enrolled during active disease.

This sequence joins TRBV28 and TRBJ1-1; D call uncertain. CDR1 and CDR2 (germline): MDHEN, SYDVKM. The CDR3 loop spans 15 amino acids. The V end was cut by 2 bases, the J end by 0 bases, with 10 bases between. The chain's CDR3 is CASSLAGFMNTEAFF. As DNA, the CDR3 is TGTGCCAGCAGTTTAGCGGGGTTCATGAACACTGAAGCTTTCTTT.

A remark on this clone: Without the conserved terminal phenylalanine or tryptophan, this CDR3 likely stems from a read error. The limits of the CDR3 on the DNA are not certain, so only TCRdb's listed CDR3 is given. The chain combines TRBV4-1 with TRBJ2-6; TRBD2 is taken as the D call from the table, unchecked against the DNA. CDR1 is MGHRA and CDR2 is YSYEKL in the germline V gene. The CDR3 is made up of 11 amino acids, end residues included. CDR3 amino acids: CASSQERVRVV.

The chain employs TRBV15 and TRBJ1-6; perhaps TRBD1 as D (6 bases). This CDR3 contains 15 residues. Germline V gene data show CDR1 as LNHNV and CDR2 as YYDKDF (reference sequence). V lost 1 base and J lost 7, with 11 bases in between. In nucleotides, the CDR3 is TGTGCCACCAGCAGAGGGGGGGGGCCGAATTCACCCCTCCACTTT. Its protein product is CATSRGGGPNSPLHF.

CDR3 residues: CATGAGTGVSYEQYF. The CDR3 nucleotides read TGTGCCACCGGCGCAGGGACAGGGGTATCCTACGAGCAGTACTTC. The chain links TRBV24-1 to TRBJ2-7; TRBD1 matches 10 bases. The CDR3 runs 15 residues. Germline loops: CDR1 KGHDR, CDR2 SFDVKD. V shed 9 bases and J 1 base; nucleotides not matched to a gene: 8.

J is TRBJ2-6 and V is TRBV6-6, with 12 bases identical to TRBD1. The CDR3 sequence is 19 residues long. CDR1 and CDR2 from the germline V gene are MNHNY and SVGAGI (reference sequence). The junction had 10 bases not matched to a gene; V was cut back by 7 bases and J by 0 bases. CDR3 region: CASNRIRDRGHSGANVLTF. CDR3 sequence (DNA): TGTGCCAGCAATCGTATCCGGGACAGGGGGCACTCTGGGGCCAACGTCCTGACTTTC.

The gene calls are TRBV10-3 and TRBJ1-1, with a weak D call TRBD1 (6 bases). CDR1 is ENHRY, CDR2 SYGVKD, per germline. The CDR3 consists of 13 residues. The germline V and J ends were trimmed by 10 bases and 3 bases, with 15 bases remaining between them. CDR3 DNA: TGTGCCACCAGGAGCGACAGGTACACTGAAGCTTTCTTT. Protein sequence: CATRSDRYTEAFF.

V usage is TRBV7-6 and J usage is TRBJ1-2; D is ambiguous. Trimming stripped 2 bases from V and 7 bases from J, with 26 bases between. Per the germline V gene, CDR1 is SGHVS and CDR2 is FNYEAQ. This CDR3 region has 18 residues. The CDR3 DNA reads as TGTGCCAGCAGCTTATCATCGGTGGTATACCTCAATTTAGCTGGCTACACCTTC. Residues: CASSLSSVVYLNLAGYTF.

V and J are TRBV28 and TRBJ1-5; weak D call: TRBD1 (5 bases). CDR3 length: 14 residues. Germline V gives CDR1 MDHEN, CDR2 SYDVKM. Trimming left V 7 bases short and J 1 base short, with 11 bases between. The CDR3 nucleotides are TGTGCCAGCACCCCATGGGGCAGCAATCAGCCCCAGCATTTT. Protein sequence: CASTPWGSNQPQHF.

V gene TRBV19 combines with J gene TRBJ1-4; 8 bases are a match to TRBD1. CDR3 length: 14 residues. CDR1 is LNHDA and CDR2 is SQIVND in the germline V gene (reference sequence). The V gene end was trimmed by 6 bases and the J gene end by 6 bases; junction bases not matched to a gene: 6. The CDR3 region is CASRGDRQYEKLFF. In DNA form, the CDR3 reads TGTGCCAGTAGGGGGGACAGGCAGTATGAAAAACTGTTTTTT.

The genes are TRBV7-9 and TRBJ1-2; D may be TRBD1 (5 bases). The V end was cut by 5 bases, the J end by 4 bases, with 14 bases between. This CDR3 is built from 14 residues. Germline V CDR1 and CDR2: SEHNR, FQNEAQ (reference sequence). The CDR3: CASSRRGPPYGYTF. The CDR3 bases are TGTGCCAGCAGCCGGCGGGGACCTCCCTATGGCTACACCTTC.

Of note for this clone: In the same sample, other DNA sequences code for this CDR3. The CDR3 here is CASSLRGGQPQHF. CDR3 nucleotide sequence: TGTGCCAGCAGCCTCCGGGGAGGTCAGCCCCAGCATTTT. The gene calls are TRBV3-1 (or the pseudogene TRBV3-2) and TRBJ1-5; D unclear. The CDR3 covers 13 residues. Germline lookup yields CDR1 LGHDT and CDR2 YNNKEL (reference sequence). Deletions cut 4 bases from V and 6 bases from J, with 10 bases between.

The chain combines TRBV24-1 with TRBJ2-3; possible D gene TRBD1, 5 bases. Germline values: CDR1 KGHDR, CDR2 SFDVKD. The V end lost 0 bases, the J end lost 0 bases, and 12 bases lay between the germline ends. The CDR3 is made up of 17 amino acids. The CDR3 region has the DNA TGTGCCACCAGTGATTTGCAGGGCACGGCTAGCACAGATACGCAGTATTTT. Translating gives CATSDLQGTASTDTQYF.

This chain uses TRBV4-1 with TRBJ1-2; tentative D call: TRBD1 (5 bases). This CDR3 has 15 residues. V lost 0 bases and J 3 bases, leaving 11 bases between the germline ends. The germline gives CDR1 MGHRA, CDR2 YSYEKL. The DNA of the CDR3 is TGCGCCAGCAGCCAAGACCCAGGGTGGGACTATGGCTACACCTTC. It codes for CASSQDPGWDYGYTF.

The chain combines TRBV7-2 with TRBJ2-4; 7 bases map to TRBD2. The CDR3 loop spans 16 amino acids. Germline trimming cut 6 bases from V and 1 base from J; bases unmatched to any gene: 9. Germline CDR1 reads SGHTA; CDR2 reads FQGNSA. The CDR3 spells CASSAGLTSAKNIQYF. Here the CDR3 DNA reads TGTGCCAGCAGTGCCGGTTTGACTAGCGCCAAAAACATTCAGTACTTC.

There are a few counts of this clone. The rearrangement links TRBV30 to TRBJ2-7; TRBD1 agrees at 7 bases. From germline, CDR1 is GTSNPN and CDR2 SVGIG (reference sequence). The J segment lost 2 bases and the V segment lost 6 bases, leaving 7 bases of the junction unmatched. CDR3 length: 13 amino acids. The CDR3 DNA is TGTGCCTGTTCGGGGACAGCCACCTACGAGCAGTACTTC. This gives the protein CACSGTATYEQYF.

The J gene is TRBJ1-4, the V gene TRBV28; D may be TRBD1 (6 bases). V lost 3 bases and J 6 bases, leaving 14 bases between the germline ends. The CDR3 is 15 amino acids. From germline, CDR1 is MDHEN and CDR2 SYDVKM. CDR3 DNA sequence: TGTGCCAGCAGTTTTTTACAGGGTCATTATGAAAAACTGTTTTTT. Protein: CASSFLQGHYEKLFF. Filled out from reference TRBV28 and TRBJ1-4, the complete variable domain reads DVKVTQSSRYLVKRTGEKVFLECVQDMDHENMFWYRQDPGLGLRLIYFSYDVKMKEKGDIPEGYSVSREKKERFSLILESASTNQTSMYLCASSFLQGHYEKLFFGSGTQLSVL.

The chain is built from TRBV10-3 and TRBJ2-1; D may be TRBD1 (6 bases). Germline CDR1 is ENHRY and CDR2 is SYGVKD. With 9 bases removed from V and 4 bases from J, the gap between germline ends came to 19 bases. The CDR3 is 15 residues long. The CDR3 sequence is CAMSERTALYNEQFF. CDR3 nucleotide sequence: TGTGCCATGTCCGAACGGACAGCCTTATACAATGAGCAGTTCTTC.

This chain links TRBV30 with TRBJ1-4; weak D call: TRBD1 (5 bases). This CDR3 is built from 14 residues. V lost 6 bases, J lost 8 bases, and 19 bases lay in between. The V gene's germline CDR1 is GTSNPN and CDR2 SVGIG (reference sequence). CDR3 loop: CACSPPHGGEKLFF. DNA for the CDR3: TGTGCCTGTTCTCCCCCTCACGGGGGGGAAAAACTGTTTTTT.

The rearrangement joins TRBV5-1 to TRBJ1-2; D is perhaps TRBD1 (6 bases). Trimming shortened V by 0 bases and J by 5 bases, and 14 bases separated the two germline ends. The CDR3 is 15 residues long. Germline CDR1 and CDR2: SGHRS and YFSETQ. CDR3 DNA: TGCGCCAGCAGCTTGGATTCAGGACAGCCTTATGGCTACACCTTC. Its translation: CASSLDSGQPYGYTF.

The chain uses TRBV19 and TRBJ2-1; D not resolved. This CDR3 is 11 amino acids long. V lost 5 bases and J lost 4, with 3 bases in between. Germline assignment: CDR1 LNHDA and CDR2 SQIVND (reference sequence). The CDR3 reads CASSEYNEQFF. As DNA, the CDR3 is TGTGCCAGTAGTGAGTACAATGAGCAGTTCTTC.

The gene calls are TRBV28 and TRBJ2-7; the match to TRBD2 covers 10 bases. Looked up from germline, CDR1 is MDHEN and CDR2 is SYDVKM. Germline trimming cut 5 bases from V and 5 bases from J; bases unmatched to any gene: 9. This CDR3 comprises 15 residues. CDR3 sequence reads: CASSIPSSGGNEQYF. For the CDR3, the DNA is TGTGCCAGCAGTATACCGTCTAGCGGGGGAAACGAGCAGTACTTC.

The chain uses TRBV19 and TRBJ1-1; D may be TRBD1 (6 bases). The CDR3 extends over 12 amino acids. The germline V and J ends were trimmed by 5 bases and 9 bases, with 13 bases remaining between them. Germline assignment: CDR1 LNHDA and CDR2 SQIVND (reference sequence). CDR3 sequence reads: CASSEIRGKAFF. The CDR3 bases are TGTGCCAGTAGTGAGATCAGGGGTAAAGCTTTCTTT.

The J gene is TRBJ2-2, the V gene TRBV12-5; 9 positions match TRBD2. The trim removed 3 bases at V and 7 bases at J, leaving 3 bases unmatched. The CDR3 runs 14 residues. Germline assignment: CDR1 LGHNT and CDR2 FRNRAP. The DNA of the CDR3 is TGTGCTAGTGGTTTAAGTAGCGGGGGCGGGGAGCTGTTTTTT. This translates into CASGLSSGGGELFF.

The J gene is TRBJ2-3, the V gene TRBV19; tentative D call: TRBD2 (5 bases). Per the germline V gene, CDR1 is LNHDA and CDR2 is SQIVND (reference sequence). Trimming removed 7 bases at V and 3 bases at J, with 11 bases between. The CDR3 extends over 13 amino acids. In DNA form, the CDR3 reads TGTGCCAGTAAAGGGTGGGAGACAGATACGCAGTATTTT. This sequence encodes CASKGWETDTQYF.

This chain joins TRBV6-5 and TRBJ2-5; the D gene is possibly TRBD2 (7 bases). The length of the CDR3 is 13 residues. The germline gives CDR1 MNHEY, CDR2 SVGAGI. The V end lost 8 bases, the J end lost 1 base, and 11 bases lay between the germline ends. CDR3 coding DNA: TGTGCCAGCTGGGGGGGCCGCCAAGAGACCCAGTACTTC. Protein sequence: CASWGGRQETQYF.

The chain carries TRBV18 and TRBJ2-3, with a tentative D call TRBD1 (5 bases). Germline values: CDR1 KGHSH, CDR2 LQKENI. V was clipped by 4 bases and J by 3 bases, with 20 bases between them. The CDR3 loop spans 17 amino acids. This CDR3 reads CASSLSVIQGETDTQYF. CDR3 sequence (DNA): TGTGCCAGCTCACTTTCTGTCATCCAGGGTGAGACAGATACGCAGTATTTT.

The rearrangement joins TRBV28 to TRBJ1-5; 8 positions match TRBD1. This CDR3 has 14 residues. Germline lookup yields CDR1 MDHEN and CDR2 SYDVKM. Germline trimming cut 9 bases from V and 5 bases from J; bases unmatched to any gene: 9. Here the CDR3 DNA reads TGTGCCAGTAAACCGGGACAGGACCATCAGCCCCAGCATTTT. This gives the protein CASKPGQDHQPQHF.